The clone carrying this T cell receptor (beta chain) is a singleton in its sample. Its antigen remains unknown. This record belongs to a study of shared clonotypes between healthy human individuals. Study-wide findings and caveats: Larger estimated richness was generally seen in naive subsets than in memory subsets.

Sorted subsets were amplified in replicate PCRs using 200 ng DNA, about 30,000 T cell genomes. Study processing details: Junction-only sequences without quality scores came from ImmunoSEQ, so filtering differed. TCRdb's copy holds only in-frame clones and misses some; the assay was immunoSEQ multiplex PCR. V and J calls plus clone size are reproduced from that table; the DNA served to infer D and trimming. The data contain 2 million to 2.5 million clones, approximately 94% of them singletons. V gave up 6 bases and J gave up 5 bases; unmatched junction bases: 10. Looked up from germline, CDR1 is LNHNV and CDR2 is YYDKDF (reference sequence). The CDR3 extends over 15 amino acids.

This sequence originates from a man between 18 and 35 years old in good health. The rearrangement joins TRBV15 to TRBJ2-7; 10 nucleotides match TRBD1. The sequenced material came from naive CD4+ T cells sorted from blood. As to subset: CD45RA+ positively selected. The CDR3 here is CATRGQGQPPNEQYF. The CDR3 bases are TGTGCCACCAGGGGACAGGGGCAGCCTCCAAACGAGCAGTACTTC.